This TCR beta chain was sequenced in a study of OX40 agonist ivuxolimab in advanced cancers. Concerning this clone: Other nucleotide sequences in the sample specify the same CDR3.

The CDR3 extends over 12 amino acids. CDR1 and CDR2 (germline): MDHEN, SYDVKM. V gave up 5 bases and J gave up 3 bases, with 5 bases separating them. Sequencing was performed with immunoSEQ multiplex PCR; in TCRdb, only in-frame clones are kept and a portion is missing. Among some 120,000 clones, approximately 90% were seen once, and the ten largest hold approximately 0.81%. The TCR was taken from an adult with an advanced solid tumor such as melanoma, head and neck, liver or kidney cancer. V gene TRBV28 combines with J gene TRBJ2-1; D unresolved. This sample comprised CD4+ or CD8+ T cells sorted from blood, obtained in a trial of the OX40 agonist ivuxolimab. The CDR3: CASSLYYNEQFF. In nucleotides, the CDR3 is TGTGCCAGCAGTCTTTACTACAATGAGCAGTTCTTC. Variable domain in full (rest from reference TRBV28 and TRBJ2-1): DVKVTQSSRYLVKRTGEKVFLECVQDMDHENMFWYRQDPGLGLRLIYFSYDVKMKEKGDIPEGYSVSREKKERFSLILESASTNQTSMYLCASSLYYNEQFFGPGTRLTVL.